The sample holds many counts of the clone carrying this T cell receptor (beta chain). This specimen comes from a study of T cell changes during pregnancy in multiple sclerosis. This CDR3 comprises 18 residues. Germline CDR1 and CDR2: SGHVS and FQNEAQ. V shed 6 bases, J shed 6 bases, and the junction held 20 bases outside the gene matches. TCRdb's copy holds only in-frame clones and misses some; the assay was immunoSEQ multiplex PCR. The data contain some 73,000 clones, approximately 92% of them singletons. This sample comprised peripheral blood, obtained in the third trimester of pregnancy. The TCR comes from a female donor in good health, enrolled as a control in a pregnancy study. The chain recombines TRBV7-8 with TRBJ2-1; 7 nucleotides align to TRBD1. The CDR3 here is CASRSTGWLARGSNEQFF. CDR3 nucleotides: TGTGCCAGCAGGTCGACAGGGTGGTTAGCGCGTGGGTCCAATGAGCAGTTCTTC.